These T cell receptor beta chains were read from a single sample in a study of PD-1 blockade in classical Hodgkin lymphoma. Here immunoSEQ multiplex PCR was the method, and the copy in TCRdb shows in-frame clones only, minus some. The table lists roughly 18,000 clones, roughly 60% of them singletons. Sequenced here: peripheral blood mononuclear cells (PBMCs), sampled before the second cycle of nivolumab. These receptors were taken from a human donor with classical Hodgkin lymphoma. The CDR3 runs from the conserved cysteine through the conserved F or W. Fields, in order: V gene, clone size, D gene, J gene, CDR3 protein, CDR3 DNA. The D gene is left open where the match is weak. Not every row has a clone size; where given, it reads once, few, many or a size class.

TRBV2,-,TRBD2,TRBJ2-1,CASRLAGPNNEQFF,TGTGCCAGCAGGCTAGCGGGGCCTAACAATGAGCAGTTCTTC
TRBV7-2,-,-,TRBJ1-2,CASSLDSYDYGYTF,TGTGCCAGCAGTTTGGACAGCTATGACTATGGCTACACCTTC
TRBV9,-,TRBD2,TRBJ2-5,CASSVGAGVAETQYF,TGTGCCAGCAGCGTAGGAGCGGGAGTGGCGGAGACCCAGTACTTC
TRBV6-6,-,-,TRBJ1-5,CASRPQGISNQPQHF,TGTGCCAGCAGGCCACAGGGCATTAGCAATCAGCCCCAGCATTTT
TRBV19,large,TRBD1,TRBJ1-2,CASSIPGQILYGYTF,TGTGCCAGTAGTATCCCGGGACAGATCCTCTATGGCTACACCTTC
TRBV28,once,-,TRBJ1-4,CASRGSLGEKLFF,TGTGCCAGCCGGGGGTCTCTGGGGGAAAAACTGTTTTTT
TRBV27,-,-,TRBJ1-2,CASSLVGDGYGYTF,TGTGCCAGCAGTTTAGTTGGAGACGGGTATGGCTACACCTTC
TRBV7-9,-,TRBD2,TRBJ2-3,CASSSRLAGAEDTQYF,TGTGCCAGCAGCTCCAGACTAGCGGGAGCTGAAGATACGCAGTATTTT
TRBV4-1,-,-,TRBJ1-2,CASSQDLSTGWSYGYTF,TGCGCCAGCAGCCAAGATCTTAGTACAGGGTGGAGCTATGGCTACACCTTC
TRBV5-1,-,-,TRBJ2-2,CASSLVQGATWNTGELFF,TGCGCCAGCAGCTTGGTACAGGGCGCTACATGGAACACCGGGGAGCTGTTTTTT
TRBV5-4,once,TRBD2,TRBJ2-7,CASNLGLAAEQYF,TGTGCCAGCAACTTGGGACTAGCGGCCGAGCAGTACTTC
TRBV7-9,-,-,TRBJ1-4,CASRDFSSVGATNEKLFF,TGTGCCAGCAGAGACTTTAGCTCAGTAGGGGCAACTAATGAAAAACTGTTTTTT
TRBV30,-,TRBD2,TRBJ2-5,CAWSASSGGGETQYF,TGTGCCTGGAGTGCCTCTTCCGGCGGGGGGGAGACCCAGTACTTC
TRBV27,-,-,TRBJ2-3,CASCQTNTDTQYF,TGTGCCAGCTGTCAGACGAACACAGATACGCAGTATTTT
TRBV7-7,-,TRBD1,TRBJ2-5,CASSLRGPTETQYF,TGTGCCAGCAGCTTAAGGGGGCCCACAGAGACCCAGTACTTC
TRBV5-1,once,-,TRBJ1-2,CASSLTGGGSSGYTF,TGCGCCAGCAGCTTGACTGGGGGAGGAAGTTCTGGCTACACCTTC
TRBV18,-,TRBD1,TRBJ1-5,CASSPGAGGNNQPQHF,TGTGCCAGCTCACCGGGGGCAGGGGGCAACAATCAGCCCCAGCATTTT
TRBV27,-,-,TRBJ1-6,CASSFPNSPLHF,TGTGCCAGCAGTTTCCCAAATTCACCCCTCCACTTT
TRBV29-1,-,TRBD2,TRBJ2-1,CSVHSGSPYNEQFF,TGCAGCGTTCATAGCGGGAGTCCCTACAATGAGCAGTTCTTC
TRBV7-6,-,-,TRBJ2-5,CASSPDRQETQYF,TGTGCCAGCAGCCCGGACCGCCAAGAGACCCAGTACTTC
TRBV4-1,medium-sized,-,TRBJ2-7,CASSQGGGMYEQYF,TGCGCCAGCAGCCAAGGTGGCGGGATGTACGAGCAGTACTTC
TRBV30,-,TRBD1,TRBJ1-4,CAWSGDRVVEKLFF,TGTGCCTGGAGTGGGGACAGGGTTGTAGAAAAACTGTTTTTT
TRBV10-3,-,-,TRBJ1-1,CAISGQSGTEAFF,TGTGCCATCAGTGGACAGAGCGGCACTGAAGCTTTCTTT
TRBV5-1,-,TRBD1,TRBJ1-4,CASSWTGPNEKLFF,TGCGCCAGCAGCTGGACAGGGCCGAATGAAAAACTGTTTTTT
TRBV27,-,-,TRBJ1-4,CASSLSLGNEKLFF,TGTGCCAGCAGTTTATCGTTGGGAAATGAAAAACTGTTTTTT
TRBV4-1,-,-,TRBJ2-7,CASSQAMERNEQYF,TGCGCCAGCAGCCAAGCTATGGAAAGGAACGAGCAGTACTTC
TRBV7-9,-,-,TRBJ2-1,CASSPVTSYNEQFF,TGTGCCAGCAGCCCCGTGACTAGCTACAATGAGCAGTTCTTC
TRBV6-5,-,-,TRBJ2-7,CASSYNWFSYEQYF,TGTGCCAGCAGTTACAACTGGTTCTCCTACGAGCAGTACTTC
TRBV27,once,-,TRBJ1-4,CASSETSTNEKLFF,TGTGCCAGCTCGGAGACCTCAACTAATGAAAAACTGTTTTTT
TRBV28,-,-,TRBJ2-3,CASSPGRRTDTQYF,TGTGCCAGCAGCCCGGGACGGCGCACAGATACGCAGTATTTT
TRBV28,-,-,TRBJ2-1,CASSLFDPSARSYNEQFF,TGTGCCAGCAGTTTATTCGACCCTAGCGCACGCTCCTACAATGAGCAGTTCTTC
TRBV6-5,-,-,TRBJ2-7,CASSYSPDSYEQYF,TGTGCCAGCAGTTACTCTCCGGATTCCTACGAGCAGTACTTC
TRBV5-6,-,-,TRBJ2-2,CASSLGGTNTGELFF,TGTGCCAGCAGCTTGGGAGGTACCAACACCGGGGAGCTGTTTTTT
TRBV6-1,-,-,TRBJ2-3,CASSDPSVGDTQYF,TGTGCCAGCAGTGACCCCTCAGTAGGAGATACGCAGTATTTT
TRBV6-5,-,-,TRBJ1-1,CASTRGENTEAFF,TGTGCCAGCACACGCGGGGAGAACACTGAAGCTTTCTTT
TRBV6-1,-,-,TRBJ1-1,CASSDWGSLGGDATEAFF,TGTGCCAGCAGTGATTGGGGTAGCCTGGGGGGCGATGCTACTGAAGCTTTCTTT
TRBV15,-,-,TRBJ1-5,CATSTGEFNQPQHF,TGTGCCACCAGCACAGGAGAATTCAATCAGCCCCAGCATTTT
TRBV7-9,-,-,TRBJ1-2,CASSLYTAAGVVDGYTF,TGTGCCAGCAGCTTATACACCGCGGCAGGCGTTGTAGATGGCTACACCTTC
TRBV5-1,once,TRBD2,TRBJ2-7,CASSLPGGPSTPEQYF,TGCGCCAGCAGCTTGCCGGGAGGGCCAAGTACTCCCGAGCAGTACTTC
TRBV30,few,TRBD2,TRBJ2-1,CAWSVSSGYNEQFF,TGTGCCTGGAGTGTTTCTAGCGGATACAATGAGCAGTTCTTC
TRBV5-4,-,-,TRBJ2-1,CASSLWGHEQFF,TGTGCCAGCAGCTTATGGGGGCATGAGCAGTTCTTC
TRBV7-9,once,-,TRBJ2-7,CASSFSGGKSYEQYF,TGTGCCAGCAGCTTCTCCGGGGGAAAGTCCTACGAGCAGTACTTC
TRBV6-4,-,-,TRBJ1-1,CASSDSPADEAFF,TGTGCCAGCAGTGACTCGCCAGCGGATGAAGCTTTCTTT
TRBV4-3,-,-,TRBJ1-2,CASSQDRENYGYTF,TGCGCCAGCAGCCAAGACAGGGAGAACTATGGCTACACCTTC
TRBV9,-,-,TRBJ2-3,CASSVQVGEADTQYF,TGTGCCAGCAGCGTGCAAGTGGGAGAGGCAGATACGCAGTATTTT
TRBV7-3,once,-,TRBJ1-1,CASSLETNTEAFF,TGTGCCAGCAGCTTAGAAACGAACACTGAAGCTTTCTTT